Listed below are T cell receptor beta chains from one sample, sequenced in a study of T cell repertoires in cytomegalovirus infection. TCRdb passed the reads through MiXCR, listing each CDR3 protein once. The sample shows a few hundred thousand distinct CDR3 sequences, over 7.5% of them seen only once. The sample was PBMCs. These receptor sequences come from a human donor in good health (CMV status not recorded). Some clones in this sample may be carry-over from other donors' samples. Both conserved end residues are part of each CDR3. The D gene is left open where the match is weak. Part of the rows lack a size; the others show once, few, many or a class for expanded clones.

clone_size	j_call	v_call	d_call	cdr3_aa	cdr3_nt
many	TRBJ2-7	TRBV6-1	NA	CASSKGTPPYEQYF	TGTGCCAGCAGTAAGGGGACACCTCCCTACGAGCAGTACTTC
many	TRBJ2-1	TRBV7-3	NA	CASRALRVTPEQFF	TGTGCCAGCAGGGCGCTACGGGTTACCCCTGAGCAGTTCTTC
NA	TRBJ2-3	TRBV20-1	NA	CSARNRVGTDTQYF	TGCAGTGCTAGAAACAGGGTCGGCACAGATACGCAGTATTTT
once	TRBJ2-1	TRBV29-1	NA	CSVVFRRGTIGEQFF	TGCAGCGTTGTTTTCCGGAGAGGGACCATCGGTGAGCAGTTCTTC
many	TRBJ2-7	TRBV28	TRBD2	CASSLLLAGGAHEQYF	TGTGCCAGCAGTTTGTTACTAGCGGGAGGGGCCCACGAGCAGTACTTC
many	TRBJ1-5	TRBV7-9	NA	CASSFNGRKVGILSNQPQHF	TGTGCCAGCAGCTTTAATGGGCGTAAGGTGGGGATCCTTAGCAATCAGCCCCAGCATTTT
many	TRBJ2-1	TRBV7-6	TRBD2	CASSLPGLAGREQFF	TGTGCCAGCAGCTTACCGGGACTAGCGGGAAGGGAGCAGTTCTTC
few	TRBJ1-1	TRBV6-6	NA	CASSYSIPSSGQPAGVAFF	TGTGCCAGCAGTTACTCGATTCCAAGTTCAGGACAGCCCGCCGGGGTGGCTTTCTTT
NA	TRBJ1-1	TRBV4-1	NA	CASSQETGLYTEAFF	TGCGCCAGCAGCCAAGAGACGGGGTTATACACTGAAGCTTTCTTT
few	TRBJ1-1	TRBV7-9	NA	CASSPLPTHAQDGDTEAFF	TGTGCCAGCAGCCCCCTACCGACACACGCACAGGACGGGGACACTGAAGCTTTCTTT
NA	TRBJ2-5	TRBV6-2/TRBV6-3	NA	CASTGHQETQYF	TGTGCCAGCACAGGACACCAAGAGACCCAGTACTTC
many	TRBJ2-2	TRBV11-2	TRBD2	CASENQGLALAGELFF	TGTGCCAGCGAGAATCAAGGACTAGCTCTAGCCGGGGAGCTGTTTTTT
many	TRBJ1-1	TRBV7-2	TRBD1	CASSLVTGGRWTEAFF	TGTGCCAGCAGCTTAGTTACAGGGGGCAGGTGGACTGAAGCTTTCTTT
few	TRBJ2-1	TRBV7-2	NA	CASNGEEQFF	TGTGCCAGCAACGGGGAAGAGCAGTTCTTC
medium-sized	TRBJ2-1	TRBV7-2	NA	CASSFPPKHEQFF	TGTGCCAGCAGCTTCCCCCCTAAGCATGAGCAGTTCTTC
many	TRBJ1-2	TRBV7-2	TRBD1	CASSRRTGGNGYTF	TGTGCCAGCAGCCGACGGACAGGGGGAAATGGCTACACCTTC
many	TRBJ1-4	TRBV12-3/TRBV12-4	TRBD1	CASSIQGAQGKLFF	TGTGCCAGCAGTATACAGGGGGCGCAAGGAAAACTGTTTTTT
few	TRBJ1-2	TRBV7-9	NA	CASSPDQTGYTF	TGTGCCAGCAGCCCTGATCAGACCGGCTACACCTTC
many	TRBJ1-1	TRBV4-3	NA	CASSQEPGMNTEAFF	TGCGCCAGCAGCCAAGAACCGGGGATGAACACTGAAGCTTTCTTT
many	TRBJ1-2	TRBV7-2	NA	CASSLAGAGSGYTF	TGTGCCAGCAGCTTAGCGGGAGCAGGGTCTGGCTACACCTTC
few	TRBJ2-3	TRBV28	NA	CASSLLSLGATQYF	TGTGCCAGCAGCCTGCTATCACTCGGCGCTACGCAGTATTTT
NA	TRBJ2-7	TRBV27	NA	CASFRGGEQYF	TGTGCCAGTTTCCGAGGTGGCGAGCAGTACTTC
NA	TRBJ1-2	TRBV28	TRBD1	CASRKDRAGGYTF	TGTGCCAGCAGAAAGGACAGGGCCGGTGGCTACACCTTC
NA	TRBJ2-1	TRBV7-2	TRBD1	CATKRTGGNGQFF	TGTGCCACCAAACGGACAGGGGGCAATGGGCAGTTCTTC
many	TRBJ1-5	TRBV7-2	NA	CASSLSGYQPQHF	TGTGCCAGCAGCTTAAGCGGGTACCAGCCCCAGCATTTT
NA	TRBJ2-1	TRBV25-1	NA	CASIGGNEQFF	TGTGCCAGCATCGGTGGGAATGAGCAGTTCTTC
many	TRBJ2-7	TRBV12-3/TRBV12-4	NA	CASSFHREQYF	TGTGCCAGCAGTTTCCACCGCGAGCAGTACTTC
NA	TRBJ2-7	TRBV6-2/TRBV6-3	NA	CASRHVGALGGDEQYF	TGTGCCAGCAGACATGTCGGGGCCCTGGGAGGAGACGAGCAGTACTTC
NA	TRBJ2-7	TRBV7-9	NA	CASSPRRSSSYEQYF	TGTGCCAGCAGCCCTCGTAGGTCATCCTCCTACGAGCAGTACTTC
NA	TRBJ2-1	TRBV6-2/TRBV6-3	TRBD2	CASSPHEAGGRDEQFF	TGTGCCAGCAGCCCCCACGAGGCGGGAGGCCGGGATGAGCAGTTCTTC
many	TRBJ1-5	TRBV4-3	TRBD1	CASSPEWDSGDQPQHF	TGCGCCAGCAGCCCGGAGTGGGACAGTGGGGATCAGCCCCAGCATTTT
NA	TRBJ2-5	TRBV11-2	TRBD1	CASSRGGLRETQYF	TGTGCCAGCAGCAGAGGGGGCCTGAGGGAGACCCAGTACTTC
NA	TRBJ1-4	TRBV7-2	TRBD1	CASSPGTGRRGKLFF	TGTGCCAGCAGCCCCGGGACAGGCCGTCGCGGAAAACTGTTTTTT
few	TRBJ2-7	TRBV7-9	NA	CAISRGSFNEQYF	TGTGCCATTAGCCGTGGCAGCTTCAACGAGCAGTACTTC
few	TRBJ1-2	TRBV7-9	TRBD1	CASSSRQGGYGYTF	TGTGCCAGCAGTTCTAGACAGGGTGGCTATGGCTACACCTTC
many	TRBJ1-4	TRBV7-2	TRBD1	CASSSRQGVEKLFF	TGTGCCAGCAGCTCTAGACAGGGGGTCGAGAAACTGTTTTTT
NA	TRBJ2-1	TRBV15	NA	CATSRDPTGPNEQFF	TGTGCCACCAGCAGAGATCCCACAGGGCCCAATGAGCAGTTCTTC
NA	TRBJ2-1	TRBV20-1	TRBD2	CSARDRGLAGSSYNEQFF	TGCAGTGCTAGAGATCGGGGACTAGCGGGGAGCTCCTACAATGAGCAGTTCTTC
few	TRBJ1-5	TRBV20-1	NA	CSASGGTGQPQHF	TGCAGTGCTAGTGGCGGGACGGGCCAGCCCCAGCATTTT
NA	TRBJ2-7	TRBV7-2	TRBD1	CASSSRDRGRKFSGDEQYF	TGTGCCAGCAGCTCCCGGGACAGGGGACGTAAGTTCTCGGGGGACGAGCAGTACTTC
NA	TRBJ1-1	TRBV7-6	TRBD1	CASSLDRGRDTEAFF	TGTGCCAGCAGCCTAGACAGGGGGAGGGACACTGAAGCTTTCTTT
few	TRBJ2-1	TRBV7-3	TRBD2	CASSTGGNSYNEQFF	TGTGCCAGCAGCACCGGGGGGAACTCCTACAATGAGCAGTTCTTC
many	TRBJ1-2	TRBV6-2/TRBV6-3	NA	CASSYSVDRKGYTF	TGTGCCAGCAGTTACTCGGTTGATCGGAAGGGCTACACCTTC
many	TRBJ1-2	TRBV7-2	TRBD1	CASSFTGVDGYTF	TGTGCCAGCAGCTTCACAGGGGTTGATGGCTACACCTTC
few	TRBJ2-5	TRBV19	NA	CASSINFQETQYF	TGTGCCAGTAGTATTAACTTCCAAGAGACCCAGTACTTC
few	TRBJ1-2	TRBV4-3	NA	CASSQDSAANYGYTF	TGCGCCAGCAGCCAAGATAGTGCGGCAAACTATGGCTACACCTTC
many	TRBJ2-1	TRBV4-3	TRBD2	CASSHQTSGAYNEQFF	TGCGCCAGCAGCCACCAGACTAGCGGGGCCTACAATGAGCAGTTCTTC
few	TRBJ2-1	TRBV19	TRBD1	CASSIFGQASSYNEQFF	TGTGCCAGTAGTATCTTCGGACAGGCTAGCTCCTACAATGAGCAGTTCTTC
many	TRBJ1-3	TRBV7-2	TRBD1	CASARDRGLGVGNTIYF	TGTGCCAGCGCCCGGGACAGGGGGCTTGGGGTCGGAAACACCATATATTTT
many	TRBJ2-3	TRBV7-2	NA	CASTSRPGAFSDTQYF	TGTGCCAGCACATCCCGTCCAGGGGCCTTTTCAGATACGCAGTATTTT
many	TRBJ1-5	TRBV6-2/TRBV6-3	TRBD1	CASSYELDRGARGDQPQHF	TGTGCCAGCAGTTACGAGTTGGACAGGGGGGCAAGGGGTGATCAGCCCCAGCATTTT
NA	TRBJ2-7	TRBV7-2	TRBD2	CASRLAGGSYEQYF	TGTGCCAGCAGACTAGCGGGGGGCTCCTACGAGCAGTACTTC
NA	TRBJ1-4	TRBV4-3	NA	CASSQDTAKAREKLFF	TGCGCCAGCAGCCAAGATACGGCTAAAGCCCGTGAAAAACTGTTTTTT
many	TRBJ2-7	TRBV11-2	TRBD1	CASSLDREREQYF	TGTGCCAGCAGCTTGGACAGGGAACGTGAGCAGTACTTC
many	TRBJ2-1	TRBV6-2/TRBV6-3	NA	CASSYSVTKAYNEQFF	TGTGCCAGCAGTTACTCGGTGACCAAAGCCTACAATGAGCAGTTCTTC